This T cell receptor (beta chain) was identified during a study of T cell repertoires in cytomegalovirus infection. The CDR3 runs 13 residues. V lost 4 bases to trimming and J lost 2 bases, with 6 bases between them. Germline CDR1 MNHEY, CDR2 SMNVEV (reference sequence). One entry per CDR3 protein results from TCRdb running MiXCR on the reads. The sample lists approximately 500,000 distinct CDR3 sequences, approximately 15% seen once, with roughly 25% in the top ten. General study findings and limits: Clonotype analysis showed dominance of the ex vivo response by HLA-C-restricted CMV-specific TCR beta clonotypes.

At least ten counts were recorded for this clonotype. Its specificity is not known. Material: CD8+ T cells from PBMCs. The chain links TRBV27 to TRBJ1-5; D not resolved. The receptor was derived from a human donor in good health (CMV status not recorded). Some clones in this sample may be carry-over from other donors' samples. CDR3 bases: TGTGCCAGCAGTTCCCGAGGCAATCAGCCCCAGCATTTT. As protein: CASSSRGNQPQHF.